Following are 17 T cell receptor beta chains from one sample sequenced in a study of control samples from healthy donors and cancer patients. Sequencing was performed with immunoSEQ multiplex PCR; in TCRdb, only in-frame clones are kept and a portion is missing. Among some 150,000 clones, approximately 94% were seen once, and the ten largest hold 13% to 15%. The sample taken for sequencing was PBMCs. These receptors were taken from a man aged 55 to 69 with colorectal cancer.

This clone has a single count. This rearrangement joins TRBV10-3 to TRBJ2-5; 7 bases are shared with TRBD2. V dropped 0 bases and J dropped 2; count of bases not matched to a gene: 9. Germline lookup yields CDR1 ENHRY and CDR2 SYGVKD. The CDR3 sequence is 17 residues long. CDR3 residues: CAISESRGSAGQETQYF. CDR3 coding DNA: TGTGCCATCAGTGAGTCGCGAGGGTCAGCGGGGCAAGAGACCCAGTACTTC.

The J gene is TRBJ1-2, the V gene TRBV5-1, with D possibly TRBD1 on 5 matching bases. The germline gives CDR1 SGHRS, CDR2 YFSETQ. V shed 0 bases and J shed 8 bases, with 20 bases lying between them. The CDR3 sequence is 16 residues long. The CDR3 sequence: CASSLGQELQGGGYTF. CDR3 bases: TGCGCCAGCAGCTTGGGGCAGGAGCTCCAGGGTGGGGGCTACACCTTC. Filled out from reference TRBV5-1 and TRBJ1-2, the complete variable domain reads KAGVTQTPRYLIKTRGQQVTLSCSPISGHRSVSWYQQTPGQGLQFLFEYFSETQRNKGNFPGRFSGRQFSNSRSEMNVSTLELGDSALYLCASSLGQELQGGGYTFGSGTRLTVV.

CDR3 protein: CASSGGQGSDEQFF. As DNA, the CDR3 is TGCGCCAGCAGCGGGGGACAGGGTAGTGATGAGCAGTTCTTC. The genes are TRBV5-1 and TRBJ2-1; 9 nucleotides agree with TRBD1. Losses at the gene ends were 4 bases for V and 8 bases for J; bases not matched to a gene: 7. This CDR3 contains 14 residues. The germline V gene encodes CDR1 SGHRS and CDR2 YFSETQ.

The J gene is TRBJ1-5, the V gene TRBV27, with D perhaps TRBD1 (5 bases). The CDR3 covers 14 residues. CDR1 and CDR2 from the germline V gene are MNHEY and SMNVEV (reference sequence). Trimming pared 5 bases from V and 6 bases from J, leaving 14 bases between. The DNA for the CDR3 is TGTGCCAGCAGTCCCCAGCGGGGGAGTCAGCCCCAGCATTTT. Protein sequence: CASSPQRGSQPQHF.

The V call is TRBV6-1, the J call TRBJ2-1; 8 nucleotides line up with TRBD1. The length of the CDR3 is 16 residues. Germline V gene lookup returns CDR1 MNHNS and CDR2 SASEGT. Trimming removed 4 bases from V and 1 base from J; junction bases left unmatched: 6. CDR3 in DNA: TGTGCCAGCAGTGGACAGGGGCTCCTTTCCTACAATGAGCAGTTCTTC. This translates into CASSGQGLLSYNEQFF.

This chain joins TRBV29-1 and TRBJ2-1; possibly TRBD1 for D (6 bases). The V and J ends lost 6 bases and 14 bases respectively, with 11 bases between them. Looked up from germline, CDR1 is SQVTM and CDR2 is ANQGSEA. The CDR3 is 9 residues long. CDR3 sequence: CSVRTVEFF. In DNA, the CDR3 is TGCAGCGTCAGGACAGTGGAGTTCTTC.

This clone was recorded once. This chain links TRBV19 with TRBJ1-2; tentative D call: TRBD1 (5 bases). In germline, CDR1 is LNHDA, CDR2 SQIVND (reference sequence). V gave up 0 bases and J gave up 5 bases, with 10 bases separating them. This CDR3 has 14 amino acids. CDR3: CASSIDGGRYGYTF. The CDR3 bases are TGTGCCAGTAGTATAGACGGGGGGAGGTATGGCTACACCTTC.

The rearrangement links TRBV2 to TRBJ1-2, with D tentatively TRBD1 (5 bases). Per germline, CDR1 SNHLY and CDR2 FYNNEI. Trimming pared 1 base from V and 4 bases from J, leaving 10 bases between. This CDR3 region has 14 residues. CDR3 in DNA: TGTGCCAGCAGTGAAGATATGGGGGTCTATGGCTACACCTTC. Translated: CASSEDMGVYGYTF.

The table lists this clone with a count of one. The CDR3 reads CASSYQLAVNTGELFF. The CDR3 region has the DNA TGTGCCAGCAGCTACCAACTAGCCGTGAACACCGGGGAGCTGTTTTTT. This rearrangement joins TRBV7-2 to TRBJ2-2, with D perhaps matching TRBD2 (6 bases). V gave up 4 bases and J gave up 1 base, with 13 bases separating them. The germline V gene encodes CDR1 SGHTA and CDR2 FQGNSA. The CDR3 has 16 residues.

This rearrangement joins TRBV5-1 to TRBJ2-3, with D uncertain. Germline V gives CDR1 SGHRS, CDR2 YFSETQ. The CDR3 runs to 17 residues. V lost 5 bases, J lost 0 bases, and 19 bases lay in between. CDR3 sequence (DNA): TGCGCCAGCAGGATACAGTCCGGGCCTTTTAGCACAGATACGCAGTATTTT. Translating gives CASRIQSGPFSTDTQYF. Full variable domain (rest looked up from reference TRBV5-1 and TRBJ2-3): KAGVTQTPRYLIKTRGQQVTLSCSPISGHRSVSWYQQTPGQGLQFLFEYFSETQRNKGNFPGRFSGRQFSNSRSEMNVSTLELGDSALYLCASRIQSGPFSTDTQYFGPGTRLTVL.

V gene TRBV29-1 combines with J gene TRBJ2-7; 12 nucleotides line up with TRBD1. V was pared by 5 bases and J by 2 bases, with 4 bases of the junction left unmatched. This CDR3 has 14 residues. Germline assignment: CDR1 SQVTM and CDR2 ANQGSEA. The CDR3 loop reads CSVSRDRGPYEQYF. CDR3 coding DNA: TGCAGCGTTTCCCGGGACAGGGGGCCCTACGAGCAGTACTTC.

The chain uses TRBV5-1 and TRBJ1-3; no definite D call. V was trimmed by 2 bases and J by 0 bases, leaving 9 bases between them. Germline-derived CDR1 and CDR2 are SGHRS and YFSETQ. The CDR3 covers 15 residues. CDR3 sequence reads: CASSLGGSSGNTIYF. CDR3 DNA: TGCGCCAGCAGCTTAGGAGGGAGCTCTGGAAACACCATATATTTT. The full variable domain, its missing parts supplied by reference TRBV5-1 and TRBJ1-3, is KAGVTQTPRYLIKTRGQQVTLSCSPISGHRSVSWYQQTPGQGLQFLFEYFSETQRNKGNFPGRFSGRQFSNSRSEMNVSTLELGDSALYLCASSLGGSSGNTIYFGEGSWLTVV.

This sequence joins TRBV19 and TRBJ2-3, with D perhaps TRBD1 or TRBD2 (7 bases each). The germline V gene encodes CDR1 LNHDA and CDR2 SQIVND (reference sequence). The germline V and J ends were trimmed by 4 bases and 2 bases, with 19 bases remaining between them. The CDR3 extends over 17 amino acids. The CDR3, as DNA: TGTGCCAGTAGTAACCCTGCCAGGGGGGGTACCACAGATACGCAGTATTTT. Translating gives CASSNPARGGTTDTQYF.

V is TRBV24-1 and J is TRBJ2-2, with a possible D match to TRBD2 (5 bases). V gave up 7 bases and J gave up 1 base, with 9 bases separating them. The CDR3 sequence is 14 residues long. Germline values: CDR1 KGHDR, CDR2 SFDVKD. The CDR3 sequence: CATSRDLNTGELFF. CDR3 nucleotide sequence: TGTGCCACCAGCCGGGATCTGAACACCGGGGAGCTGTTTTTT.

V is TRBV6-1 and J is TRBJ1-3; D perhaps matches TRBD1 (5 bases). Germline V gives CDR1 MNHNS, CDR2 SASEGT. The germline V and J ends were trimmed by 2 bases and 8 bases, with 13 bases remaining between them. CDR3 length: 14 amino acids. The CDR3 region has the DNA TGTGCCAGCAGTGAATTGTACCGGGGACACACCATATATTTT. Protein: CASSELYRGHTIYF.

V usage is TRBV7-2 and J usage is TRBJ2-7; 11 positions agree with TRBD2. The V and J ends lost 2 bases and 3 bases, in that order; junction bases with no gene match: 9. CDR3 length equals 17 residues. The germline CDR1 and CDR2 sequences are SGHTA and FQGNSA. The CDR3 coding sequence is TGTGCCAGCAGCTTATTATTTGGGCTAGCGGGGGGCTACGAGCAGTACTTC. This translates into CASSLLFGLAGGYEQYF. The full variable domain, in which reference TRBV7-2 and TRBJ2-7 provide the parts outside the CDR3, is GAGVSQSPSNKVTEKGKDVELRCDPISGHTALYWYRQSLGQGLEFLIYFQGNSAPDKSGLPSDRFSAERTGGSVSTLTIQRTQQEDSAVYLCASSLLFGLAGGYEQYFGPGTRLTVT.

The rearrangement joins TRBV11-3 to TRBJ2-5; TRBD1 matches 9 bases. With 3 bases clipped from V and 1 base from J, the junction kept 6 bases outside the gene matches. Germline assignment: CDR1 SGHNT and CDR2 YENEEA. The CDR3 totals 16 residues. CDR3 amino acids: CASSFRTGASQETQYF. CDR3 coding DNA: TGTGCCAGCAGCTTCCGGACAGGGGCCAGCCAAGAGACCCAGTACTTC.